The 31 T cell receptor beta chains in this list originate from one sample, sequenced in a study of T cell repertoires in cytomegalovirus infection. TCRdb called the reads again in MiXCR, with one record for every CDR3 protein. The data show fewer than 30,000 distinct CDR3 sequences, approximately 18% seen once. The antigens for these receptors are not known. The sequences come from CD8+ T cells from cultured PBMCs, collected from culture after CMV antigen stimulation. The receptors shown here come from a human donor in good health (CMV status not recorded). Some clones in this sample may be carry-over from other donors' samples.

The chain carries TRBV27 and TRBJ2-1; TRBD2 matches 10 bases. This CDR3 has 15 amino acids. Germline-derived CDR1 and CDR2 are MNHEY and SMNVEV (reference sequence). The V gene end was trimmed by 6 bases and the J gene end by 6 bases; junction bases not matched to a gene: 8. CDR3 residues: CASRSGSGRSNEQFF. The CDR3 nucleotides read TGTGCCAGCAGGTCTGGTAGCGGGAGGTCCAATGAGCAGTTCTTC.

This chain connects TRBV2 to TRBJ1-2, with D maybe TRBD1 (5 bases). Germline V gene lookup returns CDR1 SNHLY and CDR2 FYNNEI. The CDR3 is made up of 13 amino acids. V was shortened by 4 bases and J by 4 bases, with 10 bases between the two germline ends. The chain's CDR3 is CASSAAGGYGYTF. CDR3 nucleotide sequence: TGTGCCAGCAGTGCGGCGGGGGGCTATGGCTACACCTTC.

The sample holds a few counts of this clonotype. This chain uses TRBV7-8 with TRBJ2-1, with D unclear. In germline, CDR1 is SGHVS, CDR2 FQNEAQ. The CDR3 extends over 13 amino acids. Trimming took 5 bases from V and 7 from J, leaving 12 bases between them. The chain's CDR3 is CASSDRLRNEQFF. The CDR3 DNA is TGTGCCAGCAGCGACCGATTGAGGAATGAGCAGTTCTTC.

This clonotype was detected only a few times. The chain recombines TRBV28 with TRBJ2-7; 10 nucleotides agree with TRBD2. Germline CDR1 is MDHEN and CDR2 is SYDVKM. V trimming: 6 bases; J trimming: 3 bases; junction bases outside the gene matches: 5. The CDR3 contains 14 residues. The CDR3 protein is CASRSLAGYYEQYF. The CDR3 nucleotides are TGTGCCAGCAGGTCACTAGCGGGGTACTACGAGCAGTACTTC.

The chain links TRBV4-1 to TRBJ2-7; 8 bases are a match to TRBD1. V lost 4 bases and J lost 2; bases outside the gene matches: 10. Germline lookup yields CDR1 MGHRA and CDR2 YSYEKL. This CDR3 spans 16 amino acids. CDR3 protein: CASSPGGDRGAYEQYF. CDR3 bases: TGCGCCAGCAGCCCCGGAGGAGACAGGGGCGCCTACGAGCAGTACTTC.

The sample holds many counts of this clonotype. The chain has TRBV7-9 and TRBJ2-1, with a tentative D call TRBD1 (6 bases). V lost 5 bases and J lost 6, with 11 bases in between. The CDR3 is 13 amino acids. CDR1 SEHNR and CDR2 FQNEAQ come from the germline V gene (reference sequence). CDR3 amino acids: CASSGRTVNEQFF. CDR3 DNA: TGTGCCAGCAGCGGCCGGACAGTCAATGAGCAGTTCTTC.

This clonotype was detected only a few times. The genes are TRBV12-5 and TRBJ1-5; 8 bases match TRBD1. The germline V gene encodes CDR1 LGHNT and CDR2 FRNRAP. The V and J ends lost 6 bases and 4 bases, in that order; junction bases with no gene match: 11. The CDR3 is 16 amino acids. For the CDR3, the DNA is TGTGCTAGTGGACCCAACAGGGGGGACTTTAATCAGCCCCAGCATTTT. This encodes CASGPNRGDFNQPQHF. Complete variable domain (other parts from reference TRBV12-5 and TRBJ1-5): DARVTQTPRHKVTEMGQEVTMRCQPILGHNTVFWYRQTMMQGLELLAYFRNRAPLDDSGMPKDRFSAEMPDATLATLKIQPSEPRDSAVYFCASGPNRGDFNQPQHFGDGTRLSIL.

This clonotype was counted only a few times. This chain uses TRBV11-2 with TRBJ2-3, with D perhaps matching TRBD2 (6 bases). Germline V gene sequence: CDR1 SGHAT, CDR2 FQNNGV. The V end was cut by 4 bases, the J end by 2 bases, with 13 bases between. The CDR3 loop spans 15 amino acids. CDR3 DNA sequence: TGTGCCAGCAGCTCCCCGGGGGTGACCACAGATACGCAGTATTTT. Amino acid sequence: CASSSPGVTTDTQYF. Full variable domain (rest looked up from reference TRBV11-2 and TRBJ2-3): EAGVAQSPRYKIIEKRQSVAFWCNPISGHATLYWYQQILGQGPKLLIQFQNNGVVDDSQLPKDRFSAERLKGVDSTLKIQPAKLEDSAVYLCASSSPGVTTDTQYFGPGTRLTVL.

The CDR3 region has the DNA TGTGCCAGCAGCTTAACATCTAGCGGGAGCCACAATGAGCAGTTCTTC. Translating gives CASSLTSSGSHNEQFF. The chain recombines TRBV7-3 with TRBJ2-1; 10 bases line up with TRBD2. V trimming: 0 bases; J trimming: 5 bases; junction bases outside the gene matches: 4. CDR1 SGHTA and CDR2 FQGTGA come from the germline V gene. This CDR3 has 16 amino acids. The full variable domain, its missing parts supplied by reference TRBV7-3 and TRBJ2-1, is GAGVSQTPSNKVTEKGKYVELRCDPISGHTALYWYRQSLGQGPEFLIYFQGTGAADDSGLPNDRFFAVRPEGSVSTLKIQRTERGDSAVYLCASSLTSSGSHNEQFFGPGTRLTVL.

The table lists this clonotype with a few counts. The chain combines TRBV10-3 with TRBJ2-1; tentative D call: TRBD2 (6 bases). This CDR3 has 13 amino acids. V gave up 6 bases and J gave up 8 bases, with 14 bases separating them. Germline V gives CDR1 ENHRY, CDR2 SYGVKD. This CDR3 is CAIRREGMHEQFF. The DNA for the CDR3 is TGTGCCATCAGGCGGGAAGGAATGCATGAGCAGTTCTTC.

The V gene is TRBV7-3, the J gene TRBJ2-7; a possible D gene is TRBD1 (6 bases). Deletions cut 5 bases from V and 3 bases from J, with 11 bases between. CDR3 length equals 13 residues. From germline, CDR1 is SGHTA and CDR2 FQGTGA. The CDR3, as DNA: TGTGCCAGCAGCCCGGACAGAGACTACGAGCAGTACTTC. Protein product: CASSPDRDYEQYF.

The genes are TRBV12-3 or TRBV12-4 and TRBJ2-3; 7 nucleotides line up with TRBD1. Germline trimming cut 2 bases from V and 4 bases from J; bases unmatched to any gene: 6. This CDR3 comprises 15 residues. CDR3 sequence (DNA): TGTGCCAGCAGTTTAACGACAGGGAACTCAGATACGCAGTATTTT. It translates to CASSLTTGNSDTQYF.

This clonotype was detected ten times or more. The chain carries TRBV18 and TRBJ1-5; D call uncertain. Trimming shortened V by 2 bases and J by 5 bases, and 10 bases separated the two germline ends. The germline gives CDR1 KGHSH, CDR2 LQKENI. The CDR3 sequence is 14 residues long. In DNA form, the CDR3 reads TGTGCCAGCTCACCAACTGGGTATTATCAGCCCCAGCATTTT. This sequence encodes CASSPTGYYQPQHF.

This clonotype was found a few times. The rearrangement links TRBV7-2 to TRBJ1-2; D call uncertain. Germline CDR1 reads SGHTA; CDR2 reads FQGNSA. V was clipped by 1 base and J by 3 bases, with 9 bases between them. The CDR3 spans 14 residues. The CDR3 coding sequence is TGTGCCAGCAGCTTAGGGTACTGGGACTATGGCTACACCTTC. It codes for CASSLGYWDYGYTF. The full variable domain, its missing parts supplied by reference TRBV7-2 and TRBJ1-2, is GAGVSQSPSNKVTEKGKDVELRCDPISGHTALYWYRQSLGQGLEFLIYFQGNSAPDKSGLPSDRFSAERTGGSVSTLTIQRTQQEDSAVYLCASSLGYWDYGYTFGSGTRLTVV.

This clonotype was detected ten times or more. This sequence joins TRBV7-2 and TRBJ2-2, with 13 bases fitting TRBD2. This CDR3 contains 17 residues. Per germline, CDR1 SGHTA and CDR2 FQGNSA. The V and J ends lost 5 bases and 2 bases, in that order; junction bases with no gene match: 5. Here the CDR3 DNA reads TGTGCCAGCAGCCCGAGGACTAGCGGGAGTAACACCGGGGAGCTGTTTTTT. This gives the protein CASSPRTSGSNTGELFF.

The V and J genes are TRBV6-2 or TRBV6-3 and TRBJ1-5, with a possible D match to TRBD1 (6 bases). This CDR3 region has 18 residues. Deletions cut 4 bases from V and 4 bases from J, with 23 bases between. Germline V gives CDR1 MNHEY, CDR2 SVGEGT. The CDR3 coding sequence is TGTGCCAGCAGTTCGACCGCTGGGGGGGCGCGTAATAATCAGCCCCAGCATTTT. Amino acids: CASSSTAGGARNNQPQHF.

The rearrangement uses TRBV2 and TRBJ1-2, with D hard to call. CDR3 length: 13 amino acids. Trimming stripped 2 bases from V and 2 bases from J, with 6 bases between. Germline-derived CDR1 and CDR2 are SNHLY and FYNNEI. The CDR3 loop reads CASSERQNYGYTF. The CDR3 bases are TGTGCCAGCAGTGAACGCCAAAACTATGGCTACACCTTC.

The chain uses TRBV2 and TRBJ2-1; perhaps TRBD1 as D (6 bases). Germline CDR1 and CDR2: SNHLY and FYNNEI. V was cut by 6 bases and J by 10 bases, with 13 bases left in between. The CDR3 has 12 residues. The chain's CDR3 is CASSLPGTEQFF. The CDR3 nucleotides are TGTGCCAGCAGCTTACCCGGGACAGAGCAGTTCTTC.

This clonotype was picked up a small number of times. A much larger clonotype is one base distant, so this may be a read error. The rearrangement uses TRBV12-3 or TRBV12-4 and TRBJ2-1, with TRBD2 matching 10 bases. V trimming: 0 bases; J trimming: 9 bases; junction bases outside the gene matches: 8. This CDR3 has 16 residues. This chain's CDR3 is CASSLAGAGGRSEQFF. The CDR3 DNA follows: TGTGCCAGCAGTTTAGCGGGAGCGGGAGGGCGCAGTGAGCAGTTCTTC.

This clonotype came up many times. The chain combines TRBV7-8 with TRBJ1-5, with 7 bases fitting TRBD1. V was clipped by 3 bases and J by 0 bases; unmatched bases: 2. This CDR3 region has 15 residues. In germline, CDR1 is SGHVS, CDR2 FQNEAQ. This CDR3 is CASSLRQGSNQPQHF. For the CDR3, the DNA is TGTGCCAGCAGCTTGCGACAGGGTAGCAATCAGCCCCAGCATTTT. Full variable domain (remainder filled in from reference TRBV7-8 and TRBJ1-5): GAGVSQSPRYKVAKRGQDVALRCDPISGHVSLFWYQQALGQGPEFLTYFQNEAQLDKSGLPSDRFFAERPEGSVSTLKIQRTQQEDSAVYLCASSLRQGSNQPQHFGDGTRLSIL.

The chain combines TRBV7-9 with TRBJ2-7, with D possibly TRBD1 on 5 matching bases. The CDR3 runs 14 residues. Trimming took off 1 base at V and 7 bases at J, with 14 bases between the two ends. In germline, CDR1 is SEHNR, CDR2 FQNEAQ (reference sequence). In nucleotides, the CDR3 is TGTGCCAGCAGCTTAGGGCAGGGTGGGCGAGAGCAGTACTTC. This translates into CASSLGQGGREQYF.

This rearrangement joins TRBV6-1 to TRBJ1-1; no reliable D call. The germline V and J ends were trimmed by 8 bases and 0 bases, with 7 bases remaining between them. This CDR3 region has 12 residues. Germline CDR1 and CDR2: MNHNS and SASEGT. CDR3 region: CASGFVNTEAFF. As DNA, the CDR3 is TGTGCCAGCGGGTTCGTGAACACTGAAGCTTTCTTT.

This clonotype was seen more than once but under ten times. V gene TRBV7-7 combines with J gene TRBJ2-1; the match to TRBD2 covers 7 bases. V shed 1 base, J shed 6 bases, and the junction held 6 bases outside the gene matches. In germline, CDR1 is SSHAT, CDR2 FNYEAQ (reference sequence). This CDR3 has 15 residues. CDR3 sequence: CASSLVVGGGNEQFF. The CDR3, as DNA: TGTGCCAGCAGCTTAGTGGTCGGCGGGGGCAATGAGCAGTTCTTC.

This rearrangement joins TRBV6-2 or TRBV6-3 to TRBJ2-2, with D perhaps matching TRBD2 (5 bases). The CDR3 consists of 14 residues. V was trimmed by 5 bases and J by 3 bases, leaving 10 bases between them. CDR1 MNHEY and CDR2 SVGEGT come from the germline V gene. The CDR3 DNA reads as TGTGCCAGCAGTGGGAGTCGGGACACCGGGGAGCTGTTTTTT. This encodes CASSGSRDTGELFF.

There are a few counts of this clonotype. This chain uses TRBV6-2 or TRBV6-3 with TRBJ2-1; D remains ambiguous. The CDR3 totals 13 residues. The V and J ends lost 2 bases and 0 bases respectively, with 2 bases between them. Germline V gene data show CDR1 as MNHEY and CDR2 as SVGEGT. The CDR3 DNA reads as TGTGCCAGCAGTTACCTCTCCTACAATGAGCAGTTCTTC. This gives the protein CASSYLSYNEQFF.

This clonotype was counted a few times. This CDR3 reads CASSYIGGWNQPQHF. CDR3 DNA: TGTGCCAGCAGTTACATCGGGGGTTGGAATCAGCCCCAGCATTTT. The rearrangement links TRBV6-2 or TRBV6-3 to TRBJ1-5; D possibly corresponds to TRBD1 (5 bases). This CDR3 comprises 15 residues. Germline-derived CDR1 and CDR2 are MNHEY and SVGEGT. Trimming stripped 2 bases from V and 4 bases from J, with 12 bases between.

This clonotype was seen many times. V and J are TRBV19 and TRBJ2-1; no firm D call. Germline V CDR1 and CDR2: LNHDA, SQIVND (reference sequence). The CDR3 covers 16 residues. The V and J ends lost 3 bases and 0 bases respectively, with 12 bases between them. CDR3 sequence (DNA): TGTGCCAGTAGTATGGGCGCTTCGAGCTCCTACAATGAGCAGTTCTTC. Its translation is CASSMGASSSYNEQFF.

The J gene is TRBJ1-6, the V gene TRBV6-5; TRBD1 aligns across 9 bases. V gave up 2 bases and J gave up 10 bases; unmatched junction bases: 15. The germline CDR1 and CDR2 sequences are MNHEY and SVGAGI. The CDR3 runs to 18 residues. The CDR3 coding sequence is TGTGCCAGCAGTTACGGTGGGACAGGGATCAGTAAAAACTCACCCCTCCACTTT. Residues: CASSYGGTGISKNSPLHF.

The chain couples TRBV7-8 to TRBJ2-7; 7 bases align to TRBD1. Trimming at V came to 5 bases and at J to 4 bases, leaving 8 bases not matched to a gene. In germline, CDR1 is SGHVS, CDR2 FQNEAQ. The CDR3 is made up of 14 amino acids. The CDR3 sequence: CASSLRTGLYEQYF. CDR3 coding DNA: TGTGCCAGCAGCCTGCGGACAGGTTTGTACGAGCAGTACTTC.

This clonotype has a handful of counts. The V and J genes are TRBV7-9 and TRBJ1-2; 7 bases match TRBD1. The CDR3 has 14 residues. Germline V gene lookup returns CDR1 SEHNR and CDR2 FQNEAQ (reference sequence). The V and J ends lost 5 bases and 0 bases, in that order; junction bases with no gene match: 3. The CDR3 sequence is CASSGQEANYGYTF. Written as DNA, the CDR3 is TGTGCCAGCAGCGGACAGGAAGCTAACTATGGCTACACCTTC.

J is TRBJ2-7 and V is TRBV7-2; either TRBD1 or TRBD2 may supply D (5 bases each). The V gene lost 0 bases and the J gene lost 0 bases, with 12 bases spanning the gap. The CDR3 totals 16 residues. Germline V gene data show CDR1 as SGHTA and CDR2 as FQGNSA. DNA for the CDR3: TGTGCCAGCAGCTTAGCTGGGGACCGACCCTCCTACGAGCAGTACTTC. This gives the protein CASSLAGDRPSYEQYF.